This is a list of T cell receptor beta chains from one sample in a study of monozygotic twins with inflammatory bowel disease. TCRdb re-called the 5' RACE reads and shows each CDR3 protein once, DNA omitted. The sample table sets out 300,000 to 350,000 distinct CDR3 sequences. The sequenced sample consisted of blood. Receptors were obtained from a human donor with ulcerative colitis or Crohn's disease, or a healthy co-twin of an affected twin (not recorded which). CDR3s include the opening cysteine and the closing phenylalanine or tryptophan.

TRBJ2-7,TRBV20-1,CSARPPGTPYEQYF
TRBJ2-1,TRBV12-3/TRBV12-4,CASSFGAGTEQFF
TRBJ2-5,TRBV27,CASSFSGSVETQYF
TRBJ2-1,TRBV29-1,CSARSGPREQFF
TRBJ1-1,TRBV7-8,CASSLAEPGTEAFF
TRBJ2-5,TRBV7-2,CASSSGLVSGETQYF
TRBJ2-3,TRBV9,CASRGLGDTQYF
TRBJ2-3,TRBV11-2,CTSSLWDTQYF
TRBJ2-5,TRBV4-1,CASSHSNSPDRGRWETQYF
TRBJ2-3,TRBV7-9,CASSPSTSGGADTQYF
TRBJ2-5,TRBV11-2,CASSLVWSGLGETQYF
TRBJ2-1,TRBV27,CASCPGQGANEQFF
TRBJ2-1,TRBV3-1,CASSQIGSYNEQFF
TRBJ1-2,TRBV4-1,CASSQPGRDGYTF
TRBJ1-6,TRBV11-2,CASSPRTGVRNSPLHF
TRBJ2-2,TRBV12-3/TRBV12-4,CASSQAGPGVTGELFF